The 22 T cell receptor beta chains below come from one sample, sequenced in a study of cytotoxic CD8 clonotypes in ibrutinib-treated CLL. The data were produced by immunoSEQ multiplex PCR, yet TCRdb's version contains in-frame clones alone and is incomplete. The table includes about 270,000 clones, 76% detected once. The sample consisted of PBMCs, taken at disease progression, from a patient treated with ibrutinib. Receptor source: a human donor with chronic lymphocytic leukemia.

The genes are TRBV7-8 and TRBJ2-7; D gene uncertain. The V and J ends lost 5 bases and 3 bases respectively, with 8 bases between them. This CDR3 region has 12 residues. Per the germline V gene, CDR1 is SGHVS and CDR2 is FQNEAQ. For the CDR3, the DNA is TGTGCCAGCAGCCCCCGGATCTACGAGCAGTACTTC. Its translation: CASSPRIYEQYF.

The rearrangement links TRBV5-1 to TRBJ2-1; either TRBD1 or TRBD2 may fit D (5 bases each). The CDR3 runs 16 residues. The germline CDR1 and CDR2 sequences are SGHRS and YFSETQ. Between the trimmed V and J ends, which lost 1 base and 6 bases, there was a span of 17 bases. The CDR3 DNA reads TGCGCCAGCAGCTTGCATATCGGGACCGGAATCAATGAGCAGTTCTTC. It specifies CASSLHIGTGINEQFF. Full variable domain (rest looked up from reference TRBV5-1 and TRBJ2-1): KAGVTQTPRYLIKTRGQQVTLSCSPISGHRSVSWYQQTPGQGLQFLFEYFSETQRNKGNFPGRFSGRQFSNSRSEMNVSTLELGDSALYLCASSLHIGTGINEQFFGPGTRLTVL.

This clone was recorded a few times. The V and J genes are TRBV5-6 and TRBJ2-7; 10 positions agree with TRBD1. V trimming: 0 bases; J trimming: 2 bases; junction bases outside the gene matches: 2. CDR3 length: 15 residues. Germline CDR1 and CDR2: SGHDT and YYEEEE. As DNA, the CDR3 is TGTGCCAGCAGCTTGGCCGGGACAGGGGCCTACGAGCAGTACTTC. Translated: CASSLAGTGAYEQYF.

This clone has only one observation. The CDR3 protein is CASSQDGGIPPLHF. The CDR3 DNA reads TGCGCCAGCAGCCAAGATGGGGGTATTCCACCCCTCCACTTT. The rearrangement uses TRBV4-1 and TRBJ1-6, with a weak D call TRBD1 (5 bases). This CDR3 has 14 residues. The V end was cut by 0 bases, the J end by 11 bases, with 11 bases between. Germline-derived CDR1 and CDR2 are MGHRA and YSYEKL.

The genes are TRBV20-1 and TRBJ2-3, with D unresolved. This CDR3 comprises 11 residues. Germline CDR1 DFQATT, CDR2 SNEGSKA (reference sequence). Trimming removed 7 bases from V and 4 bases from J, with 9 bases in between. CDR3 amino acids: CSVTRADTQYF. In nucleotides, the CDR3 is TGCAGTGTCACCCGTGCAGATACGCAGTATTTT.

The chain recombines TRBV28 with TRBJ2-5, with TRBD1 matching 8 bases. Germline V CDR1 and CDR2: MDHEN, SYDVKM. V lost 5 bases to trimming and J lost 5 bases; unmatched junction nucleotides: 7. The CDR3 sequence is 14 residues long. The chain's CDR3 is CASSEPGQEETQYF. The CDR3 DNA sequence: TGTGCCAGCAGTGAACCGGGACAGGAGGAGACCCAGTACTTC.

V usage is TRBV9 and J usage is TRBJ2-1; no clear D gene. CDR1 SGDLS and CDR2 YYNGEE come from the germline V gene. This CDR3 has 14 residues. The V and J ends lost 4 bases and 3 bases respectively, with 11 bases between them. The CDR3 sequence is CASSPRAYYNEQFF. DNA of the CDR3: TGTGCCAGCAGCCCCCGGGCCTACTACAATGAGCAGTTCTTC.

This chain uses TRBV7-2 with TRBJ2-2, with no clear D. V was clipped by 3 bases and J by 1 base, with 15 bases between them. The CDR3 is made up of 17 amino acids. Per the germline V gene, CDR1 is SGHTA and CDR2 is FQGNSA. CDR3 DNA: TGTGCCAGCAGCTTTCAACTAACATTAAGGAACACCGGGGAGCTGTTTTTT. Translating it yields CASSFQLTLRNTGELFF.

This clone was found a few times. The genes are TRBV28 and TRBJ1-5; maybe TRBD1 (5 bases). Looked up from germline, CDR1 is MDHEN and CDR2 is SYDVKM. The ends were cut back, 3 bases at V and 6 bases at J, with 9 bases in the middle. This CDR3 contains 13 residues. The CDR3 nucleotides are TGTGCCAGCAGTTTCTCGGGACGTCAGCCCCAGCATTTT. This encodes CASSFSGRQPQHF.

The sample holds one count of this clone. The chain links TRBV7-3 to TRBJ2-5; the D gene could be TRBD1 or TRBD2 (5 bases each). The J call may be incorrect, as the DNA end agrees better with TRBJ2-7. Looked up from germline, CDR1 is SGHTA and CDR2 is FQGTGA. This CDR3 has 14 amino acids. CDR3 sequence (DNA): TGTGCCAGCAGCTTAACTGCCACGGGACACGAGCAGTACTTC. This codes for CASSLTATGHEQYF.

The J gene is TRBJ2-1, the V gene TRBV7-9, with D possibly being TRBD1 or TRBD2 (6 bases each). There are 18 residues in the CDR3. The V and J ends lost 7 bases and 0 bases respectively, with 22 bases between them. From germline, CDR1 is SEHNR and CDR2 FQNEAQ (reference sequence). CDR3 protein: CASTNPEGGWSSYNEQFF. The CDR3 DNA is TGTGCCAGCACCAATCCCGAGGGGGGCTGGAGCTCCTACAATGAGCAGTTCTTC.

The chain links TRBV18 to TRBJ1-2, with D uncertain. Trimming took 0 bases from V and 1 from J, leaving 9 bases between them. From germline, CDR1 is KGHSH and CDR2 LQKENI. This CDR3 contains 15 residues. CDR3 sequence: CASSPPGSLNYGYTF. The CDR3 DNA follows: TGTGCCAGCTCACCACCAGGCTCTCTTAACTATGGCTACACCTTC.

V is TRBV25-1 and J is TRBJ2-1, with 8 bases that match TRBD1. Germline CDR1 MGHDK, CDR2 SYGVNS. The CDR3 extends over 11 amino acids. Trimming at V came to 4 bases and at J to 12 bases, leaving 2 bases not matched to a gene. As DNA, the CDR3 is TGTGCCAGCAGTGCACAGGGGGGGCAGTTCTTC. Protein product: CASSAQGGQFF.

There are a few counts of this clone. For the CDR3, the DNA is TGTGCCAGCAGTTACCGCTTGGAAGATACGCAGTATTTT. Translated: CASSYRLEDTQYF. This chain uses TRBV6-5 with TRBJ2-3; D gene uncertain. Between the trimmed V and J ends, which lost 2 bases and 5 bases, there was a span of 8 bases. Germline V gene data show CDR1 as MNHEY and CDR2 as SVGAGI. CDR3 size: 13 residues.

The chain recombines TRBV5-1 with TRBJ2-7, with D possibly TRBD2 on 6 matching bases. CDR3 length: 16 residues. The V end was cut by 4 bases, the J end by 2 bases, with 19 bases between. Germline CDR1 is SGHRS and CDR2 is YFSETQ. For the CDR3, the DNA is TGCGCCAGCAGCCCGGTGGAGGGACTGGGGCCCTACGAGCAGTACTTC. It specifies CASSPVEGLGPYEQYF.

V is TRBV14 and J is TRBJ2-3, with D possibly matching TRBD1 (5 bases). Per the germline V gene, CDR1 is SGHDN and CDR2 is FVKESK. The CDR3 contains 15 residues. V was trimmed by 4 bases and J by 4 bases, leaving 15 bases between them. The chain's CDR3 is CASSPQGIRADTQYF. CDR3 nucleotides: TGTGCCAGCAGCCCTCAGGGTATTAGGGCAGATACGCAGTATTTT.

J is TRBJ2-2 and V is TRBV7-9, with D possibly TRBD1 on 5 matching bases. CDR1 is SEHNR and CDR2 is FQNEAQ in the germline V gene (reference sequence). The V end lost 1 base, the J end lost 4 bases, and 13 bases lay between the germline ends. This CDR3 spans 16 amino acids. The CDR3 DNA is TGTGCCAGCAGCTTAGAAGGGGCCCCACTCACCGGGGAGCTGTTTTTT. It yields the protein CASSLEGAPLTGELFF.

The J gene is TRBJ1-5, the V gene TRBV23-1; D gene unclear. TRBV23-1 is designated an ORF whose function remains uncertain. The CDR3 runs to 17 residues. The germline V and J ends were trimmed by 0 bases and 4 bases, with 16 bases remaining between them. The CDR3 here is CASSQSAKPMANQPQHF. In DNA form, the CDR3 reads TGCGCCAGCAGTCAATCCGCAAAACCCATGGCGAATCAGCCCCAGCATTTT.

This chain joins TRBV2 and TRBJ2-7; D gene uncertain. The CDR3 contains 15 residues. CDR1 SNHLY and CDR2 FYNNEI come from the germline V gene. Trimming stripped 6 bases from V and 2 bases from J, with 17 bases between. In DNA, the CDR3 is TGTGCCAGCAGGGGCCAGTTACAGTGGGCCTACGAGCAGTACTTC. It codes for CASRGQLQWAYEQYF.

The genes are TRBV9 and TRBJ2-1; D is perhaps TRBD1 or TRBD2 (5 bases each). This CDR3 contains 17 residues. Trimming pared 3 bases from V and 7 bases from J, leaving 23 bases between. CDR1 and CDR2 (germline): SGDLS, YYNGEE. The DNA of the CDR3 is TGTGCCAGCAGCGACGTTCCCAGGGAGTCCCTTTTGAATGAGCAGTTCTTC. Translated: CASSDVPRESLLNEQFF.

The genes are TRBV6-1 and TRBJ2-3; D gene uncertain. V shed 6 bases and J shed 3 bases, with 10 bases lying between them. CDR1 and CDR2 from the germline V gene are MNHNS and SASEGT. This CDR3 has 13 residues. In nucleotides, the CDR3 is TGTGCCAGCAGCACGACAAGTACAGATACGCAGTATTTT. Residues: CASSTTSTDTQYF.

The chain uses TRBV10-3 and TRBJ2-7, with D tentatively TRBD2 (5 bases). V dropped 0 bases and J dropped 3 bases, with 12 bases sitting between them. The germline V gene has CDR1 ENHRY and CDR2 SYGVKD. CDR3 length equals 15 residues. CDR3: CAISESSLAHYEQYF. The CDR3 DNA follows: TGTGCCATCAGTGAGTCGAGTCTAGCTCACTACGAGCAGTACTTC.